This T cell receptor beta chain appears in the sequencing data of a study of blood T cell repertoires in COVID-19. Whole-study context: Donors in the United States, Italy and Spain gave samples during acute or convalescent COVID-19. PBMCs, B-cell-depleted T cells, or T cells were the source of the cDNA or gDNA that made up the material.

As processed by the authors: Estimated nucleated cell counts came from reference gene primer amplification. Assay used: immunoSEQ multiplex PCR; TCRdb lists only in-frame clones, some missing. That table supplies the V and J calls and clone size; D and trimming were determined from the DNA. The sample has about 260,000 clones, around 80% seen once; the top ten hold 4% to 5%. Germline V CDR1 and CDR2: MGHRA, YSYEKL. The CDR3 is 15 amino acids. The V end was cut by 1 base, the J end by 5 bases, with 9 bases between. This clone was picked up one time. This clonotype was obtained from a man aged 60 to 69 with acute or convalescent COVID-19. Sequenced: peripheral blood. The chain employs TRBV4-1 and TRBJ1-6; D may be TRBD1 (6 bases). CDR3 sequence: CASSQGTANNSPLHF. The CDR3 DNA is TGCGCCAGCAGCCAAGGGACAGCTAATAATTCACCCCTCCACTTT.